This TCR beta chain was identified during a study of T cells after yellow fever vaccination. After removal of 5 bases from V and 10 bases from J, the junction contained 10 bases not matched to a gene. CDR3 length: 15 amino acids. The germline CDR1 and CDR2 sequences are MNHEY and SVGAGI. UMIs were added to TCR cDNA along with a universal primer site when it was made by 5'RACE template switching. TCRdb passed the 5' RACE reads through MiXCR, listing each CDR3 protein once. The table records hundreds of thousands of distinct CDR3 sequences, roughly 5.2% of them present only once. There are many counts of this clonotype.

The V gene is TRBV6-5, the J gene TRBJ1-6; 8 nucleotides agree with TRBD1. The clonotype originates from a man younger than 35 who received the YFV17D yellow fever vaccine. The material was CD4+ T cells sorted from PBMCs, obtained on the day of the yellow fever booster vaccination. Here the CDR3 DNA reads TGTGCCAGCAGTCGTAGGGGAACAGGGGGATCACCCCTCCACTTT. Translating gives CASSRRGTGGSPLHF.